Included here is one T cell receptor beta chain sequence, with context. The sample comes from a study of control samples from healthy donors and cancer patients. TCRdb's table, derived via immunoSEQ multiplex PCR, lists solely in-frame clones and lacks some. The sample lists approximately 72,000 clones; 75% to 90% were seen once. Germline lookup yields CDR1 LNHDA and CDR2 SQIVND (reference sequence). CDR3 length: 15 amino acids. Trimming removed 5 bases at V and 4 bases at J, with 17 bases between. The chain recombines TRBV19 with TRBJ1-2; D is possibly TRBD1 (5 bases). The sequence was obtained from a man aged 45-65 years in good health. The sequencing sample was made of blood. CDR3 sequence (DNA): TGTGCCAGTAGTGTCCCGGAGCGAGGGGCCTATGGCTACACCTTC. Protein sequence: CASSVPERGAYGYTF.